One T cell receptor beta chain is described in this entry. The target antigen is unknown. The record originates from a study of T cell responses to AZD1222 COVID-19 vaccine. Study-level findings and limits: Nearly half of spike-specific TCRs reportedly target unmutated variant regions. Repertoire sampling occurred only after the peak T cell response. Donors, mostly white British, included more females; clonal diversity was possibly underestimated.

Germline assignment: CDR1 WSHSY and CDR2 SAAADI. V was pared by 6 bases and J by 4 bases, with 12 bases between. The CDR3 is 13 amino acids. Libraries were prepared by immunoSEQ multiplex PCR; TCRdb keeps only in-frame clonotypes and omits some of them. The sample holds 85,000 to 90,000 clones, more than 75% seen once. The receptor comes from an adult in good health. The genes are TRBV10-2 and TRBJ2-5; D may correspond to TRBD1 or TRBD2 (5 bases each). Here the sequenced sample was peripheral blood, taken on day 0 of MenACWY control vaccination. CDR3 residues: CASRVGAGETQYF. CDR3 nucleotide sequence: TGCGCCAGCAGGGTTGGGGCGGGAGAGACCCAGTACTTC.